This passage covers 2 T cell receptor beta chains from one sample sequenced in a study of blood T cells in healthy people across ages. With a J-beta primer mix and a sample-barcoded 5' primer, a second PCR ran about 6 to 11 cycles. TCRdb called the 5' RACE reads again in MiXCR, with one record for every CDR3 protein. The sample includes roughly 800,000 distinct CDR3 sequences, 58% of them seen just once. The sample taken for sequencing was blood. Source of these receptors: a man aged 25 to 45 in good health.

This clonotype was detected a few times. V usage is TRBV2 and J usage is TRBJ2-2, with 8 bases matching TRBD1. The CDR3 covers 14 residues. Looked up from germline, CDR1 is SNHLY and CDR2 is FYNNEI. J gave up 6 bases and V 3 bases, and 3 bases lay outside the gene matches. Written as DNA, the CDR3 is TGTGCCAGCAGTGATTCGACAGGGGCCGGGGAGCTGTTTTTT. Translated: CASSDSTGAGELFF.

A note on this clonotype: At one end, the junction sequence differs from germline, possibly due to a read error. The chain links TRBV2 to TRBJ2-1, with 13 bases lining up with TRBD2. The CDR3 has 15 amino acids. Germline V CDR1 and CDR2: SNHLY, FYNNEI. In nucleotides, the CDR3 is TGTGCCACCAAGAAGACTAGCGGGAGGAACAAGGAGCAGTTCTTC. It codes for CATKKTSGRNKEQFF. The full variable domain, rest sourced from reference TRBV2 and TRBJ2-1, is EPEVTQTPSHQVTQMGQEVILRCVPISNHLYFYWYRQILGQKVEFLVSFYNNEISEKSEIFDDQFSVERPDGSNFTLKIRSTKLEDSAMYFCATKKTSGRNKEQFFGPGTRLTVL.